The sequence of this T cell receptor beta chain was determined in a study of circulating CD8 cells and anti-PD-1 response in melanoma (TCRdb year 2020). About the investigation overall: Nivolumab was given to patients intravenously at 3 mg/kg every 2 weeks. Of the 13 patients in the melanoma cohort, seven received anti-PD-1 as first-line therapy and six had prior targeted therapy or immunotherapy. Responders were defined as patients showing complete or partial responses, and non-responders as patients showing stable or progressive disease (RECIST v1.1). The TCR repertoire analysis covered approximately 11 melanoma patients: 7 non-responders and 4 responders. PD-1 on on-treatment samples was detected using a biotinylated anti-human IgG4 antibody.

TCRdb names NextSeq 500 as the instrument used. TCR libraries were prepared from about 15 ng of total RNA with the QIAseq Immune Repertoire RNA Library Kit, Human TCR Panel. TCR libraries were sequenced on an Illumina NextSeq with a Mid Output V2 kit, and asymmetric 261x41 paired-end reads were used. Every TCR library was diluted down to 4 nM, then pooled, denatured and loaded at roughly 0.93 pM. As for how the authors treated the data: Processing of the TCR FASTQ files took place in the QIAGEN GeneGlobe Data Analysis Center, and downstream analysis was done in R 3.5.2. Clonality was calculated as one minus the Shannon entropy normalized by the log of the number of unique productive sequences. TRA or TRB clonotypes differing in abundance between baseline and M1 were identified within each subset by Fisher exact tests at 5% FDR. Clonotypes with differential abundance were put into four groups: emerging, expanding, contracting or non-expanding/contracting. Morisita's overlap index was used to measure how much repertoires overlapped between patients. TCRdb trimmed public reads at Q25 via fastp, called clones via MiXCR and kept in-frame beta chains. One record per CDR3 amino acid sequence lists the most common genes and DNA. These V and J calls derive from TCRdb rather than the authors' analysis. This sample is represented by about 2,500 distinct CDR3 sequences; over 6.5% of them were singletons. The biggest ten clones account for less than 3.5% of the sample.

This clonotype is judged medium-sized (0.01 to 0.1%). Its antigen is currently not known. It has no much larger one-base neighbor in the sample; base qualities were not kept. The research as a whole found: Because material was limited, experiments were generally done without replicates. Repertoires were found to be largely private between subsets, with under 7% of TRB clonotypes shared at M1, and the highest sharing was observed between DPOS and TIGIT. The DNEG repertoire had the highest diversity, the PD-1 and DPOS repertoires had similar and higher clonality, and the TIGIT repertoires had the lowest diversity. The published TCR repertoire comparisons relied only on baseline and M1 samples from a small cohort that had few responders. Both treatment-naive and previously treated patients were included in the cohort, and this mixing was noted by the authors as something that could influence results. Tumor material was not accessible, so tumor reactivity was assessed by peptide assays on expanded sorted subsets instead.

A BD FACSAria II cell sorter was used to sort four subsets, defined by PD-1 and/or TIGIT, from live CD3+CD8+TCRalphabeta+ cells. To characterize relevance to anti-PD-1 therapy response, circulating CD8 T cells were sorted into four subsets based on PD-1 and TIGIT expression. Both TCR alpha and TCR beta chains were sequenced from each sorted CD8 T-cell subset. Peripheral blood was collected at three points: before the first anti-PD-1 injection, after two injections and after four injections. PBMCs were isolated immediately by Ficoll gradient centrifugation. Until use, PBMCs were stored frozen in liquid nitrogen in RPMI containing roughly 20% FCS and around 10% DMSO. Thawed PBMCs were stained with a viability dye and antibodies against CD3, CD8alpha, TCRalphabeta, PD-1 and TIGIT. The RNeasy Kit was used to extract total RNA, and all samples came in with a RIN above 7. From the germline V gene, CDR1 is SGHTA and CDR2 is FQGTGA. The cysteine opens and the phenylalanine closes a CDR3 of 12 amino acids. This entry keeps only the CDR3 DNA: 36 bases, framed from base 1. A distance of 4 bases separates the germline ends of V and J, which lose 0 bases and 4 bases respectively.

The source was CD8+ T cells from PBMCs, collected at baseline or after one month of anti-PD-1 therapy (not recorded which). The V and J segments used are TRBV7-3 and TRBJ2-7, with the D gene not clear enough to name. This sequence originates from a human donor with melanoma. The nucleotide sequence reads TGTGCCAGCAGCTTAACAGGTTACGAGCAGTACTTC. This gives the protein CASSLTGYEQYF.